The T cell receptor (beta chain) under discussion was sequenced for a study of T cell responses to AZD1222 COVID-19 vaccine. Study findings and constraints: Nearly half of spike-specific TCRs reportedly go after variant regions that carry no mutations. Repertoires in all cases were sampled only once the peak T cell response had passed.

Trimming shortened V by 4 bases and J by 6 bases, and 10 bases separated the two germline ends. The length of the CDR3 is 13 residues. Germline V gives CDR1 SNHLY, CDR2 FYNNEI. This clone appeared once. Antigen unknown. Clones were read by immunoSEQ multiplex PCR, and TCRdb kept only the in-frame ones, dropping some. The table lists about 150,000 clones, 90% to 95% of them singletons. The sequence derives from an adult in good health. The chain uses TRBV2 and TRBJ1-5; no clear D gene. The sequenced sample was peripheral blood, obtained on day 0 of AZD1222 vaccination. In DNA form, the CDR3 reads TGTGCCAGCAGTGTTAGTTCGGGTCAGCCCCAGCATTTT. It translates to CASSVSSGQPQHF.